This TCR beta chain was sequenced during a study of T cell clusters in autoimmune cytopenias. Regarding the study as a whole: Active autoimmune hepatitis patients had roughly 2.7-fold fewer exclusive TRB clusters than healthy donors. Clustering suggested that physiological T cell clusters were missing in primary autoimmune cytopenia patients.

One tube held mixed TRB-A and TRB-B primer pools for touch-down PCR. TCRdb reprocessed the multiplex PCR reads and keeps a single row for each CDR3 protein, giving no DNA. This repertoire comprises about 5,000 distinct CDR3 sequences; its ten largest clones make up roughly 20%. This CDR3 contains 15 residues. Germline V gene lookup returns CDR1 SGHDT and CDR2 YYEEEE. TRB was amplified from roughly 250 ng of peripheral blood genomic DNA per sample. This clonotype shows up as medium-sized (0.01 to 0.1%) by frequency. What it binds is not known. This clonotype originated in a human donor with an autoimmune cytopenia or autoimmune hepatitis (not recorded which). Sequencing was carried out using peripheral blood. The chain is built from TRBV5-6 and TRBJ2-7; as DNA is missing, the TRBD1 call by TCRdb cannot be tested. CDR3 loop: CASSFGGLSSYEQYF.